Following are 18 T cell receptor beta chains from one sample sequenced in a study of T cells expressing NK-cell markers. TCRdb reprocessed the 5' RACE reads and keeps a single row for each CDR3 protein, giving no DNA. Its listing shows about 540,000 distinct CDR3 sequences. Sequencing was done on a sample of blood T cells: a sorted CD56 or NKG2C T cell subset, CD4+ or CD8+ T cells, or bulk PBMC T cells (not recorded which). The receptors come from a man aged 18-30 years in good health.

This chain connects TRBV3-1 to TRBJ2-2; the D call from TCRdb, TRBD1, cannot be confirmed without DNA. CDR1 is LGHDT and CDR2 is YNNKEL in the germline V gene (reference sequence). The length of the CDR3 is 16 residues. The CDR3: CASSQQGAYRTGELFF.

The rearrangement uses TRBV27 and TRBJ1-5; TCRdb reports TRBD1, a call that lacks DNA to check it against. The CDR3 has 17 amino acids. Germline V gene data show CDR1 as MNHEY and CDR2 as SMNVEV (reference sequence). The CDR3 region is CASSFRRGGGRNQPQHF.

The chain couples TRBV12-3 or TRBV12-4 to TRBJ2-3; checking the TCRdb D call of TRBD2 is not possible without DNA. This CDR3 is 20 amino acids long. CDR3 protein: CASSLEEGSLFTSEADTQYF.

The chain employs TRBV20-1 and TRBJ2-3; there is no DNA to check the TCRdb D call of TRBD2. The CDR3 loop spans 17 amino acids. CDR1 is DFQATT and CDR2 is SNEGSKA in the germline V gene (reference sequence). This CDR3 is CSARVLPGLSFRDTQYF.

The chain joins TRBV20-1 to TRBJ2-5; TCRdb's D gene call, TRBD2, goes unchecked for lack of DNA. The CDR3 extends over 15 amino acids. CDR1 is DFQATT, CDR2 SNEGSKA, per germline (reference sequence). This chain's CDR3 is CSAHTSGRNLETQYF.

The chain carries TRBV2 and TRBJ2-1; TCRdb gives TRBD1 as the D gene, but with no DNA this cannot be confirmed. CDR3 length equals 12 residues. Germline-derived CDR1 and CDR2 are SNHLY and FYNNEI. The CDR3 loop reads CASSDPGTEQFF.

The chain combines TRBV6-1 with TRBJ1-2; TCRdb's D call of TRBD1 is untestable without DNA. From germline, CDR1 is MNHNS and CDR2 SASEGT. This CDR3 contains 15 residues. CDR3 protein: CASKYRGTGNYGYTF.

V and J are TRBV4-2 and TRBJ2-7. The CDR3 is made up of 14 amino acids. Per germline, CDR1 LGHNA and CDR2 YNFKEQ. Here the CDR3 reads CASSQDFGYYEQYF.

The rearrangement links TRBV6-1 to TRBJ2-7; TCRdb lists TRBD1, though no DNA is available to test this call. The germline gives CDR1 MNHNS, CDR2 SASEGT. CDR3 length: 16 residues. CDR3 amino acids: CASTVNVQGLSYEQYF.

The chain uses TRBV9 and TRBJ2-7. The CDR3 has 13 residues. CDR1 is SGDLS, CDR2 YYNGEE, per germline. The CDR3 is CASSVVESDEQYF.

The gene calls are TRBV7-2 and TRBJ2-5; TCRdb gives TRBD1 as the D gene, but with no DNA this cannot be confirmed. The CDR3 is made up of 15 amino acids. CDR1 and CDR2 (germline): SGHTA, FQGNSA. CDR3 sequence reads: CASSPRQGHQETQYF.

The J gene is TRBJ2-3, the V gene TRBV7-2. CDR1 SGHTA and CDR2 FQGNSA come from the germline V gene. CDR3 size: 14 residues. This CDR3 is CASSPSSGADTQYF.

The chain joins TRBV7-2 to TRBJ1-5. There are 14 residues in the CDR3. Per germline, CDR1 SGHTA and CDR2 FQGNSA. The CDR3 spells CASSLVLLDQPQHF.

The chain recombines TRBV20-1 with TRBJ2-1; the TCRdb call, TRBD2, lacks DNA for checking. The length of the CDR3 is 12 residues. In germline, CDR1 is DFQATT, CDR2 SNEGSKA (reference sequence). CDR3 sequence: CSARLSSERQFF.

The chain combines TRBV19 with TRBJ1-1; TCRdb calls TRBD1, which cannot be checked without DNA. CDR3 size: 12 residues. Germline lookup yields CDR1 LNHDA and CDR2 SQIVND (reference sequence). The CDR3 sequence: CATRDAPYEAFF. Complete variable domain (other parts from reference TRBV19 and TRBJ1-1): DGGITQSPKYLFRKEGQNVTLSCEQNLNHDAMYWYRQDPGQGLRLIYYSQIVNDFQKGDIAEGYSVSREKKESFPLTVTSAQKNPTAFYLCATRDAPYEAFFGQGTRLTVV.

The chain employs TRBV21-1 and TRBJ2-4; TCRdb calls TRBD1, which cannot be checked without DNA. TRBV21-1 is designated a pseudogene. The CDR3 consists of 22 residues. CDR3: CASSKSHEGTDEKHLAKNIQYF.

The chain combines TRBV7-2 with TRBJ2-2; checking the TCRdb D call of TRBD2 is not possible without DNA. The CDR3 is made up of 16 amino acids. Germline V lookup: CDR1 SGHTA, CDR2 FQGNSA. CDR3: CASSLAIASGSGELFF. The whole variable domain, remainder taken from reference TRBV7-2 and TRBJ2-2, is GAGVSQSPSNKVTEKGKDVELRCDPISGHTALYWYRQSLGQGLEFLIYFQGNSAPDKSGLPSDRFSAERTGGSVSTLTIQRTQQEDSAVYLCASSLAIASGSGELFFGEGSRLTVL.

This CDR3 is CASSLERGPRNTEAFF. The chain is built from TRBV5-1 and TRBJ1-1; absent DNA, TCRdb's TRBD1 call cannot be checked. Looked up from germline, CDR1 is SGHRS and CDR2 is YFSETQ. This CDR3 has 16 amino acids.